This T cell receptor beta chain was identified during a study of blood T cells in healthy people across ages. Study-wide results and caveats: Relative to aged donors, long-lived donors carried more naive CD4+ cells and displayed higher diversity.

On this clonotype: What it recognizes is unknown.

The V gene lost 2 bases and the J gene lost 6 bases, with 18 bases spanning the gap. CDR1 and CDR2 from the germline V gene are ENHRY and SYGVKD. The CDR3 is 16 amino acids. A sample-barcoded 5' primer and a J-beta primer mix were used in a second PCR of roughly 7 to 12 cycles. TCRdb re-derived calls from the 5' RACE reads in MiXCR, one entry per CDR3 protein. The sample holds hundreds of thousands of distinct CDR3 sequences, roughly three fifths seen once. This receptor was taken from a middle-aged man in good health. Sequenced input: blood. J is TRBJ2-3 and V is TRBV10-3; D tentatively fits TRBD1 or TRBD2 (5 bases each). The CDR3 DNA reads TGTGCCATCAGTGAGGGAACCGGGGCCCAAAGGGATACGCAGTATTTT. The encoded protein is CAISEGTGAQRDTQYF.